This T cell receptor (beta chain) was obtained from a study of cytomegalovirus exposure and HLA in healthy donors. Findings and caveats of the study: Presence/absence analyses assumed roughly uniform sequencing depth across donors. A later analysis found TCR association rates differed by HLA locus, highest for DRB1 and lowest for HLA-C. The likely explanation for a cluster of highly shared sequence variants was sequencing artifact. Per a prior analysis, the majority of TCR beta V segments were productive roughly 87% or roughly 30% of the time.

In the case of this clone: Its antigen is still unknown.

Germline CDR1 and CDR2: LNHNV and YYDKDF (reference sequence). This CDR3 contains 13 residues. PCR used 60 Vbeta primers and 13 Jbeta primers. Measured with immunoSEQ multiplex PCR; TCRdb has only the in-frame clones, and not every one. Altogether over 100,000 clones are present, 77% being singletons, with the ten largest covering about 4.3%. This TCR was recovered from a male donor in good health and CMV-seropositive. Input material: PBMCs. The chain carries TRBV15 and TRBJ2-5, with TRBD1 matching 10 bases. The better agreement between TRBJ2-7 and the DNA end casts doubt on the J call. The CDR3: CATGTGVGREQYF. CDR3 in DNA: TGTGCCACCGGGACAGGGGTAGGTCGCGAGCAGTACTTC.